One sample yielded the 10 T cell receptor beta chains listed below, sequenced in a study of blood T cell repertoires in COVID-19. Profiled with immunoSEQ multiplex PCR; TCRdb holds only in-frame clones, not every one. Of about 230,000 clones listed, 85% to 90% are singletons. Sample: peripheral blood. These receptors originate from a woman aged 55-75 years with acute or convalescent COVID-19.

V usage is TRBV6-5 and J usage is TRBJ1-2; TRBD1 matches at 10 bases. J was trimmed by 6 bases and V by 6 bases; bases with no gene match: 7. CDR1 is MNHEY and CDR2 is SVGAGI in the germline V gene. The CDR3 sequence is 14 residues long. In DNA, the CDR3 is TGTGCCAGCAGGGACGACAGGGGGCCGGATGGCTACACCTTC. It specifies CASRDDRGPDGYTF.

This sequence joins TRBV6-5 and TRBJ1-2; TRBD1 matches at 8 bases. Looked up from germline, CDR1 is MNHEY and CDR2 is SVGAGI. The CDR3 loop spans 14 amino acids. V was clipped by 6 bases and J by 0 bases; unmatched bases: 3. CDR3 nucleotide sequence: TGTGCCAGCAGAGACAGGGGAACTAACTATGGCTACACCTTC. Translating gives CASRDRGTNYGYTF.

This sequence joins TRBV19 and TRBJ2-4; TRBD1 might be the D (6 bases). This CDR3 is built from 14 residues. The ends were cut back, 3 bases at V and 8 bases at J, with 14 bases in the middle. Per the germline V gene, CDR1 is LNHDA and CDR2 is SQIVND (reference sequence). CDR3 amino acids: CASSIWGRRDIQYF. CDR3 sequence (DNA): TGTGCCAGTAGTATTTGGGGGCGGCGGGACATTCAGTACTTC.

The chain carries TRBV30 and TRBJ2-3, with D unclear. V lost 3 bases and J lost 0, with 4 bases in between. The CDR3 consists of 12 residues. CDR1 and CDR2 (germline): GTSNPN, SVGIG (reference sequence). The CDR3 sequence: CAWSSSTDTQYF. The CDR3 DNA reads as TGTGCCTGGAGCAGTAGCACAGATACGCAGTATTTT. Based on the CDR3 plus reference TRBV30 and TRBJ2-3, the full variable domain is SQTIHQWPATLVQPVGSPLSLECTVEGTSNPNLYWYRQAAGRGLQLLFYSVGIGQISSEVPQNLSASRPQDRQFILSSKKLLLSDSGFYLCAWSSSTDTQYFGPGTRLTVL.

This clone was detected once. The chain joins TRBV7-2 to TRBJ2-2; 8 bases are shared with TRBD1. Per the germline V gene, CDR1 is SGHTA and CDR2 is FQGNSA. The V gene end was trimmed by 2 bases and the J gene end by 3 bases; junction bases not matched to a gene: 5. This CDR3 comprises 16 residues. CDR3: CASSLSGGAYTGELFF. In DNA, the CDR3 is TGTGCCAGCAGCTTATCAGGGGGCGCCTACACCGGGGAGCTGTTTTTT.

V and J are TRBV27 and TRBJ1-1; D is undetermined. V lost 6 bases to trimming and J lost 7 bases, with 9 bases between them. The germline V gene has CDR1 MNHEY and CDR2 SMNVEV (reference sequence). The CDR3 sequence is 11 residues long. CDR3 bases: TGTGCCAGCAGCCACCTCGGTGAAGCTTTCTTT. Translated, it gives CASSHLGEAFF.

The chain employs TRBV2 and TRBJ2-5; D perhaps matches TRBD1 (5 bases). Trimming took off 9 bases at V and 2 bases at J, with 19 bases between the two ends. Germline CDR1 SNHLY, CDR2 FYNNEI. The CDR3 length is 15 residues. CDR3 bases: TGTGCCAGTCTCGGTTGGGGCAAGGGTCAAGAGACCCAGTACTTC. Translation: CASLGWGKGQETQYF.

This clone was observed once. The rearrangement links TRBV12-5 to TRBJ2-3, with 11 bases matching TRBD2. The germline V gene encodes CDR1 LGHNT and CDR2 FRNRAP. The CDR3 is 19 residues long. V dropped 2 bases and J dropped 2; count of bases not matched to a gene: 12. CDR3 in DNA: TGTGCTAGTGGTTTGACGAATGGGTTAGCGGGGGGGAACACAGATACGCAGTATTTT. Its translation is CASGLTNGLAGGNTDTQYF. Full variable domain (outside the CDR3, taken from reference TRBV12-5 and TRBJ2-3): DARVTQTPRHKVTEMGQEVTMRCQPILGHNTVFWYRQTMMQGLELLAYFRNRAPLDDSGMPKDRFSAEMPDATLATLKIQPSEPRDSAVYFCASGLTNGLAGGNTDTQYFGPGTRLTVL.

V gene TRBV28 combines with J gene TRBJ1-2; D is ambiguous. Germline-derived CDR1 and CDR2 are MDHEN and SYDVKM. This CDR3 is built from 11 residues. V lost 7 bases and J 2 bases, leaving 5 bases between the germline ends. The CDR3 region is CASKSNYGYTF. CDR3 coding DNA: TGTGCCAGCAAGAGCAACTATGGCTACACCTTC.

The J gene is TRBJ2-3, the V gene TRBV10-2, with 7 bases aligning to TRBD1. Germline V gene data show CDR1 as WSHSY and CDR2 as SAAADI. The ends lost 5 bases at V and 3 bases at J; junction bases unmatched: 14. The CDR3 consists of 17 residues. The CDR3 sequence: CASSPSLTGSGTDTQYF. The CDR3 nucleotides are TGCGCCAGCAGTCCTTCACTGACAGGGTCGGGGACAGATACGCAGTATTTT.